The 28 T cell receptor beta chains reported below all come from one sample, sequenced in a study of blood T cell repertoires in COVID-19. Assay: immunoSEQ multiplex PCR; the TCRdb copy retains only in-frame clones and omits some. Found here are some 200,000 clones, under 90% of them singletons; the top ten hold 5.5% to 7%. The sample taken for sequencing was peripheral blood. The receptors here all came from an elderly man with acute or convalescent COVID-19.

This clone has more than one count but fewer than ten. The rearrangement links TRBV5-1 to TRBJ1-6, with D hard to call. V was shortened by 2 bases and J by 5 bases, with 5 bases between the two germline ends. Germline V gene sequence: CDR1 SGHRS, CDR2 YFSETQ. The CDR3 is 13 amino acids. CDR3 loop: CASSFSDNSPLHF. The DNA for the CDR3 is TGCGCCAGCAGCTTCTCAGATAATTCACCCCTCCACTTT.

The DNA of the CDR3 is TGTGCCAGCAGCCTTCCGGGACAGGGTTACAACATTCAGTACTTC. Translation: CASSLPGQGYNIQYF. This chain uses TRBV28 with TRBJ2-4, with 9 bases that match TRBD1. The CDR3 is made up of 15 amino acids. From germline, CDR1 is MDHEN and CDR2 SYDVKM. The V gene end was trimmed by 6 bases and the J gene end by 7 bases; junction bases not matched to a gene: 10.

The chain combines TRBV28 with TRBJ1-6; possibly TRBD1 for D (6 bases). V lost 4 bases to trimming and J lost 8 bases, with 15 bases between them. Germline CDR1 MDHEN, CDR2 SYDVKM. The CDR3 length is 15 residues. CDR3 amino acids: CASSSLQGDYSPLHF. The DNA for the CDR3 is TGTGCCAGCAGTTCCCTACAGGGTGATTATTCACCCCTCCACTTT.

The chain is built from TRBV12-5 and TRBJ1-1; 9 bases fit TRBD1. Germline V gene lookup returns CDR1 LGHNT and CDR2 FRNRAP. This CDR3 region has 15 residues. Trimming cost V 3 bases and J 6 bases; bases outside gene matches: 8. The DNA for the CDR3 is TGTGCTAGTGGTTTTTCCGGACAGGGGTTGTCTGAAGCTTTCTTT. It is translated as CASGFSGQGLSEAFF.

V usage is TRBV12-3 or TRBV12-4 and J usage is TRBJ2-7, with TRBD2 identical over 8 bases. The CDR3 has 13 residues. V shed 8 bases, J shed 5 bases, and the junction held 8 bases outside the gene matches. The CDR3 is CASVSRAGDEQYF. CDR3 nucleotide sequence: TGTGCCAGCGTCTCACGAGCGGGGGACGAGCAGTACTTC.

The chain combines TRBV7-2 with TRBJ2-3, with TRBD1 identical over 7 bases. Per germline, CDR1 SGHTA and CDR2 FQGNSA. V was pared by 1 base and J by 6 bases, with 4 bases of the junction left unmatched. The CDR3 is 14 residues long. The CDR3 DNA follows: TGTGCCAGCAGCTTAGGGTCGACAGGGGATACGCAGTATTTT. It yields the protein CASSLGSTGDTQYF.

V usage is TRBV7-2 and J usage is TRBJ1-2, with 7 bases matching TRBD1. Germline values: CDR1 SGHTA, CDR2 FQGNSA. The V and J ends lost 1 base and 2 bases, in that order; junction bases with no gene match: 4. The CDR3 is 15 amino acids. The CDR3 DNA is TGTGCCAGCAGCTTAGAGGAGGGGGCGAACTATGGCTACACCTTC. Its protein is CASSLEEGANYGYTF.

This clone showed up just a few times. The chain has TRBV4-1 and TRBJ2-1; 12 nucleotides line up with TRBD2. Germline CDR1 and CDR2: MGHRA and YSYEKL. Trimming cost V 1 base and J 4 bases; bases outside gene matches: 8. CDR3 length: 18 residues. The CDR3 nucleotides read TGCGCCAGCAGCCAAGCTCCCCGGACTAGCGGGAAGTACAATGAGCAGTTCTTC. Translation: CASSQAPRTSGKYNEQFF.

The chain carries TRBV5-1 and TRBJ2-3; no reliable D call. V was shortened by 5 bases and J by 5 bases, with 15 bases between the two germline ends. This CDR3 region has 14 residues. Germline CDR1 SGHRS, CDR2 YFSETQ. As DNA, the CDR3 is TGCGCCAGCAGTCCTACCGTCATCGGAGATACGCAGTATTTT. Its protein is CASSPTVIGDTQYF. Complete variable domain (other parts from reference TRBV5-1 and TRBJ2-3): KAGVTQTPRYLIKTRGQQVTLSCSPISGHRSVSWYQQTPGQGLQFLFEYFSETQRNKGNFPGRFSGRQFSNSRSEMNVSTLELGDSALYLCASSPTVIGDTQYFGPGTRLTVL.

This chain connects TRBV5-1 to TRBJ1-2, with a weak D call TRBD1 (5 bases). Trimming removed 0 bases at V and 2 bases at J, with 14 bases between. CDR3 length: 16 residues. CDR1 and CDR2 (germline): SGHRS, YFSETQ. The DNA for the CDR3 is TGCGCCAGCAGCTTGGAGGTTCAGGGTCCCAACTATGGCTACACCTTC. This gives the protein CASSLEVQGPNYGYTF.

This rearrangement joins TRBV27 to TRBJ1-2, with a weak D call TRBD1 (5 bases). This CDR3 has 14 amino acids. Per the germline V gene, CDR1 is MNHEY and CDR2 is SMNVEV (reference sequence). Trimming took off 2 bases at V and 5 bases at J, with 12 bases between the two ends. The CDR3 DNA reads as TGTGCCAGCAGTTTACGGGTGCCAGGGTATGGCTACACCTTC. Its translation is CASSLRVPGYGYTF.

The rearrangement uses TRBV3-1 (or the pseudogene TRBV3-2) and TRBJ2-4; 7 nucleotides align to TRBD2. V trimming: 1 base; J trimming: 11 bases; junction bases outside the gene matches: 2. CDR3 length equals 12 residues. Looked up from germline, CDR1 is LGHDT and CDR2 is YNNKEL (reference sequence). CDR3 DNA: TGTGCCAGCAGCCAAGTAGCGGGTGTTCAGTACTTC. Protein product: CASSQVAGVQYF.

The V call is TRBV18, the J call TRBJ2-5, with 11 bases matching TRBD2. Germline-derived CDR1 and CDR2 are KGHSH and LQKENI. Losses at the gene ends were 0 bases for V and 2 bases for J; bases not matched to a gene: 2. The CDR3 consists of 16 residues. The CDR3 reads CASSPPRLAGQETQYF. The CDR3 DNA reads TGTGCCAGCTCACCACCGAGACTAGCGGGACAAGAGACCCAGTACTTC.

CDR3 coding DNA: TGTGCCAGCAGCTTGGCCGTTGCTAGCGTCGACGAGCAGTACTTC. It is translated as CASSLAVASVDEQYF. The chain carries TRBV5-4 and TRBJ2-7; tentatively, D is TRBD2 (6 bases). The germline CDR1 and CDR2 sequences are SGHNT and YYREEE (reference sequence). This CDR3 spans 15 amino acids. Between the trimmed V and J ends, which lost 0 bases and 5 bases, there was a span of 15 bases.

The chain carries TRBV3-1 (or the pseudogene TRBV3-2) and TRBJ2-7; 8 nucleotides align to TRBD2. Germline-derived CDR1 and CDR2 are LGHDT and YNNKEL (reference sequence). J was trimmed by 4 bases and V by 4 bases; bases with no gene match: 9. This CDR3 region has 15 residues. The CDR3 DNA reads as TGTGCCAGCAGCCTCACGGGACTAGGAATTTACGAGCAGTACGTC. Translation: CASSLTGLGIYEQYV.

The V call is TRBV24-1, the J call TRBJ2-1; D is ambiguous. This CDR3 region has 13 residues. Per germline, CDR1 KGHDR and CDR2 SFDVKD. Trimming took off 7 bases at V and 0 bases at J, with 6 bases between the two ends. DNA of the CDR3: TGTGCCACCAGCAGGTCCTCCTACAATGAGCAGTTCTTC. Protein sequence: CATSRSSYNEQFF.

This rearrangement joins TRBV19 to TRBJ2-7; 12 positions agree with TRBD2. Trimming at V came to 5 bases and at J to 7 bases, leaving 6 bases not matched to a gene. The CDR3 is 14 amino acids. Germline V CDR1 and CDR2: LNHDA, SQIVND (reference sequence). CDR3 DNA: TGTGCCAGTAGTGTGGGACTAGCGGGCGCTGAGCAGTACTTC. Protein sequence: CASSVGLAGAEQYF.

Written as DNA, the CDR3 is TGTGCCAGCAGAAGCTCAGGGGGGCGAGAGACCCAGTACTTC. It yields the protein CASRSSGGRETQYF. The chain uses TRBV2 and TRBJ2-5, with a possible D match to TRBD1 (7 bases). Germline V gene data show CDR1 as SNHLY and CDR2 as FYNNEI. The CDR3 is 14 residues long. V shed 6 bases and J shed 4 bases, with 15 bases lying between them.

This clone was counted a few times. The V gene is TRBV7-2, the J gene TRBJ2-3; D is ambiguous. V was trimmed by 0 bases and J by 0 bases, leaving 4 bases between them. Germline assignment: CDR1 SGHTA and CDR2 FQGNSA. The CDR3 is 14 amino acids. This CDR3 reads CASSLAASTDTQYF. CDR3 nucleotide sequence: TGTGCCAGCAGCTTAGCGGCTAGCACAGATACGCAGTATTTT.

The chain combines TRBV18 with TRBJ2-6; D is possibly TRBD2 (6 bases). Germline assignment: CDR1 KGHSH and CDR2 LQKENI. V lost 0 bases and J 1 base, leaving 7 bases between the germline ends. This CDR3 spans 16 amino acids. CDR3 loop: CASSPPEGSGANVLTF. The CDR3 DNA is TGTGCCAGCTCACCACCGGAGGGGTCTGGGGCCAACGTCCTGACTTTC.

V gene TRBV28 combines with J gene TRBJ2-7; D unclear. CDR3 length equals 16 residues. With 6 bases removed from V and 5 bases from J, the gap between germline ends came to 23 bases. Germline CDR1 is MDHEN and CDR2 is SYDVKM. As DNA, the CDR3 is TGTGCCAGCAGCTTAACCGGGTCAACTCCTCTGGACGAGCAGTACGTC. The encoded protein is CASSLTGSTPLDEQYV.

The genes are TRBV7-2 and TRBJ2-3, with TRBD2 identical over 7 bases. The CDR3 length is 17 residues. V lost 5 bases to trimming and J lost 4 bases; unmatched junction nucleotides: 15. Germline CDR1 SGHTA, CDR2 FQGNSA. The DNA of the CDR3 is TGTGCCAGCAGCCCCCAGGCTAACGGGAGGAGGGCAGATACGCAGTATTTT. Translating it yields CASSPQANGRRADTQYF.

The V call is TRBV3-1 (or the pseudogene TRBV3-2), the J call TRBJ2-5; 8 bases fit TRBD2. CDR3 size: 13 residues. The germline V gene encodes CDR1 LGHDT and CDR2 YNNKEL (reference sequence). The J segment lost 5 bases and the V segment lost 3 bases, leaving 2 bases of the junction unmatched. This chain's CDR3 is CASSHRGGETQYF. DNA of the CDR3: TGTGCCAGCAGCCACCGGGGGGGGGAGACCCAGTACTTC.

V gene TRBV6-5 combines with J gene TRBJ2-7; 7 bases match TRBD2. With V trimmed by 5 bases and J by 6 bases, 4 bases remained unmatched. The germline CDR1 and CDR2 sequences are MNHEY and SVGAGI. The CDR3 runs 12 residues. CDR3 sequence reads: CASSTSAGEQYV. The CDR3, as DNA: TGTGCCAGCAGTACTAGCGCAGGCGAGCAGTACGTC.

V and J are TRBV19 and TRBJ1-6; tentative D call: TRBD1 (5 bases). This CDR3 has 16 residues. CDR1 and CDR2 (germline): LNHDA, SQIVND (reference sequence). V was pared by 5 bases and J by 8 bases, with 19 bases between. The DNA of the CDR3 is TGTGCCAGTAGTCGTCTAGGGGCCACTGATTATTCACCCCTCCACTTT. As protein: CASSRLGATDYSPLHF.

This chain links TRBV19 with TRBJ1-2; 8 nucleotides match TRBD1. Trimming removed 9 bases from V and 8 bases from J; junction bases left unmatched: 11. Germline V CDR1 and CDR2: LNHDA, SQIVND (reference sequence). This CDR3 region has 13 residues. The CDR3 spells CASVSQGAKGYTF. DNA for the CDR3: TGTGCCAGCGTATCCCAGGGGGCGAAGGGCTACACCTTC.

The chain links TRBV9 to TRBJ2-7, with unresolved D. V gave up 2 bases and J gave up 3 bases, with 12 bases separating them. The CDR3 totals 14 residues. CDR1 and CDR2 from the germline V gene are SGDLS and YYNGEE. CDR3 nucleotides: TGTGCCAGCAGCGTCGGGTCCGAGCACTACGAGCAGTACTTC. Translated: CASSVGSEHYEQYF.

The chain combines TRBV12-3 or TRBV12-4 with TRBJ2-1, with a possible D match to TRBD2 (5 bases). This CDR3 spans 13 amino acids. V was pared by 4 bases and J by 6 bases, with 10 bases between. The CDR3 DNA sequence: TGTGCCAGCAGTTCCTATGAGGGCAATGAGCAGTTCTTC. Translating gives CASSSYEGNEQFF.